These 6 T cell receptor beta chains came from one sample sequenced in a study of T cell repertoires in cytomegalovirus infection (dated by TCRdb to between 2018 and 2021). The sequencer listed for this sample is Illumina HiSeq 1500. Clones were called with MiXCR by TCRdb after fastp trimmed the public reads at Q25, and only in-frame beta chains were retained. Duplicate CDR3 protein sequences are folded into a single record with the most common DNA and genes. The sample table contains 55,000 to 85,000 distinct CDR3 sequences; only one count was recorded for under 5% of them. Approximately 20% of the sample belongs to the ten largest clones. The sample was PBMCs. Receptor source: a human donor in good health (CMV status not recorded). Some clones in this sample may be carry-over from other donors' samples.

This clonotype was counted ten times or more. The chain joins TRBV6-2 or TRBV6-3 to TRBJ2-3; D might be TRBD1 (6 bases). Trimming shortened V by 7 bases and J by 8 bases, and 13 bases separated the two germline ends. Germline assignment: CDR1 MNHEY and CDR2 SVGEGT. This CDR3 is 12 amino acids long. CDR3 sequence reads: CASNTGSGTQYF. CDR3 DNA: TGTGCCAGCAACACAGGGAGCGGTACGCAGTATTTT.

This clonotype was counted at least ten times. The chain joins TRBV7-3 to TRBJ2-3; the D is unclear. CDR1 is SGHTA and CDR2 is FQGTGA in the germline V gene. The CDR3 runs to 13 residues. V lost 5 bases to trimming and J lost 9 bases, with 15 bases between them. In nucleotides, the CDR3 is TGTGCCAGCAGCGACCAGGACGGTTTAACGCAGTATTTT. Protein: CASSDQDGLTQYF.

Ten or more counts support this clonotype. This chain links TRBV6-2 or TRBV6-3 with TRBJ2-1; the match to TRBD2 covers 8 bases. CDR3 length: 14 residues. Unmatched junction bases numbered 4, after V lost 8 bases and J lost 1 base. Germline V gene data show CDR1 as MNHEY and CDR2 as SVGEGT. The CDR3 loop is CASSGGLSYNEQFF. In DNA, the CDR3 is TGTGCCAGCTCGGGGGGGCTTTCCTACAATGAGCAGTTCTTC.

This clonotype was observed at least ten times. The gene calls are TRBV7-4 and TRBJ2-7, with TRBD2 matching 8 bases. Germline V CDR1 and CDR2: SGHVT, SQSDAQ. J gave up 0 bases and V 3 bases, and 7 bases lay outside the gene matches. The CDR3 is made up of 16 amino acids. The CDR3 spells CASSFDLAGYSYEQYF. In nucleotides, the CDR3 is TGTGCCAGCAGCTTCGATTTAGCGGGGTACTCCTACGAGCAGTACTTC.

This clonotype was counted at least ten times. This rearrangement joins TRBV7-2 to TRBJ2-6; D is uncertain. The CDR3 is made up of 12 amino acids. Trimming took 5 bases from V and 7 from J, leaving 6 bases between them. Germline V CDR1 and CDR2: SGHTA, FQGNSA. The CDR3 region has the DNA TGTGCCAGCAGCCTTGGAGCCAACGTCCTGACTTTC. It translates to CASSLGANVLTF. The whole variable domain, filled in from reference TRBV7-2 and TRBJ2-6, reads GAGVSQSPSNKVTEKGKDVELRCDPISGHTALYWYRQSLGQGLEFLIYFQGNSAPDKSGLPSDRFSAERTGGSVSTLTIQRTQQEDSAVYLCASSLGANVLTFGAGSRLTVL.

V is TRBV7-6 and J is TRBJ1-2; weak D call: TRBD1 (5 bases). Germline V CDR1 and CDR2: SGHVS, FNYEAQ. Trimming left V 5 bases short and J 8 bases short, with 15 bases between. The CDR3 extends over 13 amino acids. CDR3 loop: CASSMTVADGYTF. The CDR3 DNA reads TGTGCCAGCAGCATGACAGTGGCGGACGGCTACACCTTC.